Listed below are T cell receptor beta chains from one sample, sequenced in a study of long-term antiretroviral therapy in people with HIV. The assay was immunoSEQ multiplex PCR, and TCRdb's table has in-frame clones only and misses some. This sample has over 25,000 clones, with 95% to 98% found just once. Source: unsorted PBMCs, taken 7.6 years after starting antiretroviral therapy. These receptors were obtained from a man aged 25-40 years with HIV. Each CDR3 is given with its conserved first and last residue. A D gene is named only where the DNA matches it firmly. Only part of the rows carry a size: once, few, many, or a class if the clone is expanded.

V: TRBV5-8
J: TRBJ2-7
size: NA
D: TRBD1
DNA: TGTGCCAGCAGCTTCCGACCGGGACAGGGGTCCTACGAGCAGTACTTC
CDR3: CASSFRPGQGSYEQYF

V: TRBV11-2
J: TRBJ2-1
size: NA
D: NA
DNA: TGTGCCAGCATGCGCACGGGGGGCTGGGATGAGCAGTTCTTC
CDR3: CASMRTGGWDEQFF

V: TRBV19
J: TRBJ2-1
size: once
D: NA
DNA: TGTGCCAGTAATGCAGGGGGGTCCTACAATGAGCAGTTCTTC
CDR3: CASNAGGSYNEQFF

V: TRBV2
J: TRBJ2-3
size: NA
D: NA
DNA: TGTGCCAGCAGTGAACGGGGAGCGGATACGCAGTATTTT
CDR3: CASSERGADTQYF

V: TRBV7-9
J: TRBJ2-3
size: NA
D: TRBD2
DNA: TGTGCCAGCAGCTCGCGCGGGGGGGTAGAAGATACGCAGTATTTT
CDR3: CASSSRGGVEDTQYF

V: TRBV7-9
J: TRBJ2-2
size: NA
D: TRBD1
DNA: TGTGCCAGCAGACTCTCGACAGGGGGCCGAGGGGAGCTGTTTTTT
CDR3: CASRLSTGGRGELFF

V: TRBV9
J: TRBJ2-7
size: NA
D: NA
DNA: TGTGCCAGCAGCCTTACAGGCTCGGCAGGCTACGAGCAGTACTTC
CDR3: CASSLTGSAGYEQYF

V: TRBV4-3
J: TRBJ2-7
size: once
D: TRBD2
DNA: TGCGCCAGCAGCCGTGATGATAGCGGGGGGGCACCCTACGAGCAGTACTTC
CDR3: CASSRDDSGGAPYEQYF

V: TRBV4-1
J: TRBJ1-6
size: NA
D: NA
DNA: TGCGCCAGCAGCCATCTTACGGTGGGGACGGATAATTCACCCCTCCACTTT
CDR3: CASSHLTVGTDNSPLHF

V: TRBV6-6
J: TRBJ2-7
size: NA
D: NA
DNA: TGTGCCAGCAGTTACTGGGGGTCGGGTGGGGACGAGCAGTACTTC
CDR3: CASSYWGSGGDEQYF

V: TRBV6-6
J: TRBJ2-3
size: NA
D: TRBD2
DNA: TGTGCCAGCAGTTCGGGGGGAGATACGCAGTATTTT
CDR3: CASSSGGDTQYF

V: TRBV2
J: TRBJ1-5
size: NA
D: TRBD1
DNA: TGTGCCAGCAGGAAGGTACAGGGGGATCAGCCCCAGCATTTT
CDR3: CASRKVQGDQPQHF

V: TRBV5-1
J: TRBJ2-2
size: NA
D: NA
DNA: TGCGCCAGCAGCGCGAACATCGGGGAGCTGTTTTTT
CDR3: CASSANIGELFF

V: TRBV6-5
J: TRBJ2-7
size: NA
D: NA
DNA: TGTGCCAGCAGTGCAAGGTACGAGCAGTACTTC
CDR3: CASSARYEQYF

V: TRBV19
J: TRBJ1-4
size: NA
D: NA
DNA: TGTGCCAGTAGTATAATGCTCGCAACTAATGAAAAACTGTTTTTT
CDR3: CASSIMLATNEKLFF

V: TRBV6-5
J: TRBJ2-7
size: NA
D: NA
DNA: TGTGCCAGCAGTAGCGGTTACTCCTACGAGCAGTACTTC
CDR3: CASSSGYSYEQYF

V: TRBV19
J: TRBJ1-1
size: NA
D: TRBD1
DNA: TGTGCAACCGGAGGACAGGGATCGGTCTTT
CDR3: CATGGQGSVF

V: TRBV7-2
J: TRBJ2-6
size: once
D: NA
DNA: TGTGCCAGCAGCTTTGGGGCGCTTGGGGCCAACGTCCTGACTTTC
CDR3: CASSFGALGANVLTF

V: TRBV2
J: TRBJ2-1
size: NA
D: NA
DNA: TGTGCCAGCAGTGAAGAGATCGGGTTGTTCTTC
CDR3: CASSEEIGLFF

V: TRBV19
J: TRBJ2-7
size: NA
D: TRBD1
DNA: TGTGCCAGTAGTATCAGCAGGGGGACCTACGAGCAGTACTTC
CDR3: CASSISRGTYEQYF

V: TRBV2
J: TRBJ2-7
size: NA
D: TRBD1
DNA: TGTGCCAGCACCCTTGACAGGGCCAACGAGCAGTACTTC
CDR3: CASTLDRANEQYF

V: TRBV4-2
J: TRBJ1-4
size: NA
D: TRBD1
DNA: TGTGCCAGCAGCCTTCGACAGGGTCTTAATGAAAAACTGTTTTTT
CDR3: CASSLRQGLNEKLFF

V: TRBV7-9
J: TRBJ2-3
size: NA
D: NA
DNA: TGTGCCAGCGTCTCGGGCTGGGGCACAGATACGCAGTATTTT
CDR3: CASVSGWGTDTQYF